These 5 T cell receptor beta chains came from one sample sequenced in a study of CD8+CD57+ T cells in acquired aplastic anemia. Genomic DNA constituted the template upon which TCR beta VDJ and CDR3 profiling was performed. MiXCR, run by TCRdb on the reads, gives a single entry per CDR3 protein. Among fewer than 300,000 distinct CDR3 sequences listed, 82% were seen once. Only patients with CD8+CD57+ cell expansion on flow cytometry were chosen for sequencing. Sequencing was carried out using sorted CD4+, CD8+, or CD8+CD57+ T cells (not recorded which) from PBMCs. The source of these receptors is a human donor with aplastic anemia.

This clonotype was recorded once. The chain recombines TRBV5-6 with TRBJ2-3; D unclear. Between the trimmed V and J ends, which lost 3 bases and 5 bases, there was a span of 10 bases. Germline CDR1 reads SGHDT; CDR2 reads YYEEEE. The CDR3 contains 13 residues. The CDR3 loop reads CASSWGTEDTQYF. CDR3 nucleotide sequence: TGTGCCAGCAGCTGGGGAACAGAAGATACGCAGTATTTT.

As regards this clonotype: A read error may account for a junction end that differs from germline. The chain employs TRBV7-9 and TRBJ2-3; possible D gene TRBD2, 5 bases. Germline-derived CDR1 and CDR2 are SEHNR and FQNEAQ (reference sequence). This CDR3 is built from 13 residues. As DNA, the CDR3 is TGTGCCAGCAGCTTAGCCCGCAGCGGTAGGCGGGATTTT. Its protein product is CASSLARSGRRDF.

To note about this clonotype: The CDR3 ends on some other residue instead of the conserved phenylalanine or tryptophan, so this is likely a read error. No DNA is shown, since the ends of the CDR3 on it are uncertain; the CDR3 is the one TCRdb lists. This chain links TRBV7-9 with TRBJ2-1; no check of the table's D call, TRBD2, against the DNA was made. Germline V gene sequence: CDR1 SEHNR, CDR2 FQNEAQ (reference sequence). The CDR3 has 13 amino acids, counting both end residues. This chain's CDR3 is CASSFERSGGHFE.

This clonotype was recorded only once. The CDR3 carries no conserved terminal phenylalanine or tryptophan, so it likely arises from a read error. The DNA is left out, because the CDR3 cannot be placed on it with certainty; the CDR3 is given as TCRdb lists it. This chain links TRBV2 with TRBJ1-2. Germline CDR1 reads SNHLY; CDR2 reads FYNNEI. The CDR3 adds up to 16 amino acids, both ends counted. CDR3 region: CASSDGRTTYQYVGPV.

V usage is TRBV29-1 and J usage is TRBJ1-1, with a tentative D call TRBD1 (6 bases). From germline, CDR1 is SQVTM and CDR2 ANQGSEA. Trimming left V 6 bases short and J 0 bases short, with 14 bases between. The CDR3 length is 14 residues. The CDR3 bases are TGCAGCGTAGAGGAACAGGGAATGAACACTGAAGCTTTCTTT. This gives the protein CSVEEQGMNTEAFF.